These 28 T cell receptor beta chains share one sample of origin, sequenced in a study of T cells after yellow fever vaccination. TCRdb reanalysed the 5' RACE reads using MiXCR and keeps one entry per CDR3 protein. Here the sample spans 500,000 to 650,000 distinct CDR3 sequences, about a sixth being singletons. This sample comprised PBMCs, obtained around 5 days after the first yellow fever vaccination. All receptors come from a man younger than 30 who received the YFV17D yellow fever vaccine.

This clonotype came up many times. The V call is TRBV20-1, the J call TRBJ2-6; tentative D call: TRBD1 (6 bases). The V end was cut by 6 bases, the J end by 4 bases, with 13 bases between. Per germline, CDR1 DFQATT and CDR2 SNEGSKA (reference sequence). CDR3 size: 14 residues. The CDR3 sequence is CSAIRTEGANVLTF. In DNA, the CDR3 is TGCAGTGCCATCCGGACAGAGGGGGCCAACGTCCTGACTTTC.

The chain carries TRBV20-1 and TRBJ1-2, with TRBD1 matching 10 bases. The V gene's germline CDR1 is DFQATT and CDR2 SNEGSKA (reference sequence). The CDR3 length is 13 residues. With 5 bases clipped from V and 4 bases from J, the junction kept 4 bases outside the gene matches. The CDR3 DNA is TGCAGTGCTCTCGGGACAGGGGTCTATGGCTACACCTTC. Its translation is CSALGTGVYGYTF.

The gene calls are TRBV21-1 and TRBJ2-3; the D call of TRBD1 is as the table states it, not checked on the DNA. TRBV21-1 is a pseudogene locus. CDR3 length: 17 amino acids. In nucleotides, the CDR3 is TGTGCCAGCAGCAAAGAGGGGCCGGACACCAGCGCAGATACGCAGTATTTT. Translating it yields CASSKEGPDTSADTQYF.

Remarks on this clonotype: Given the absence of the conserved phenylalanine or tryptophan at the CDR3 end, a read error is likely. This chain connects TRBV7-2 to TRBJ2-2, with 10 bases aligning to TRBD2. This CDR3 region has 17 residues. V shed 0 bases, J shed 7 bases, and the junction held 8 bases outside the gene matches. The germline CDR1 and CDR2 sequences are SGHTA and FQGNSA. The CDR3 reads CASSLASGGVRIGELFL. For the CDR3, the DNA is TGTGCCAGCAGCTTAGCGAGCGGGGGGGTTCGAATCGGGGAGCTGTTTTTA.

The sample holds a few counts of this clonotype. The rearrangement joins TRBV27 to TRBJ2-7; D call uncertain. CDR3 length: 12 residues. Germline V gene data show CDR1 as MNHEY and CDR2 as SMNVEV (reference sequence). Between the trimmed V and J ends, which lost 3 bases and 7 bases, there was a span of 10 bases. The CDR3 nucleotides read TGTGCCAGCAGTTTCTTGGGCTATGAGCAGTACTTC. This codes for CASSFLGYEQYF.

This rearrangement joins TRBV9 to TRBJ2-5; D is unresolved. Germline V CDR1 and CDR2: SGDLS, YYNGEE. The V end was cut by 0 bases, the J end by 0 bases, with 6 bases between. CDR3 length: 14 residues. The DNA of the CDR3 is TGTGCCAGCAGCGTAGAGAGGTACCAAGAGACCCAGTACTTC. Amino acids: CASSVERYQETQYF.

The sample holds a few counts of this clonotype. The chain combines TRBV10-3 with TRBJ1-1; 11 bases agree with TRBD1. J gave up 5 bases and V 6 bases, and 11 bases lay outside the gene matches. The CDR3 covers 16 residues. Looked up from germline, CDR1 is ENHRY and CDR2 is SYGVKD. The CDR3 region is CAIRGTGGIYGTEAFF. CDR3 DNA sequence: TGTGCCATCAGGGGGACAGGGGGGATTTACGGTACTGAAGCTTTCTTT.

This clonotype was counted between two and nine times. V usage is TRBV6-5 and J usage is TRBJ2-5; D may be TRBD2 (6 bases). Trimming shortened V by 0 bases and J by 3 bases, and 17 bases separated the two germline ends. CDR3 length equals 17 residues. Looked up from germline, CDR1 is MNHEY and CDR2 is SVGAGI. The CDR3: CASSYSPHRRGKETQYF. DNA of the CDR3: TGTGCCAGCAGTTACTCCCCCCACCGTCGGGGGAAAGAGACCCAGTACTTC.

This clonotype was detected many times. The rearrangement uses TRBV9 and TRBJ2-1; possibly TRBD2 for D (5 bases). V lost 0 bases and J 2 bases, leaving 6 bases between the germline ends. The CDR3 has 14 residues. Germline CDR1 reads SGDLS; CDR2 reads YYNGEE. The CDR3 nucleotides are TGTGCCAGCAGCGTAGGGGGAGCCTACAATGAGCAGTTCTTC. Its translation: CASSVGGAYNEQFF.

The rearrangement uses TRBV7-7 and TRBJ1-5; 10 bases are shared with TRBD1. CDR3 length: 16 residues. V gave up 3 bases and J gave up 2 bases; unmatched junction bases: 4. Per germline, CDR1 SSHAT and CDR2 FNYEAQ (reference sequence). The CDR3 region is CASSFLGTGGNQPQHF. For the CDR3, the DNA is TGTGCCAGCAGCTTTCTCGGGACAGGGGGCAATCAGCCCCAGCATTTT. The entire variable domain, with the rest obtained from reference TRBV7-7 and TRBJ1-5, is as follows: GAGVSQSPRYKVTKRGQDVTLRCDPISSHATLYWYQQALGQGPEFLTYFNYEAQPDKSGLPSDRFSAERPEGSISTLTIQRTEQRDSAMYRCASSFLGTGGNQPQHFGDGTRLSIL.

The rearrangement links TRBV7-2 to TRBJ2-5; 8 bases map to TRBD1. With V trimmed by 5 bases and J by 4 bases, 3 bases remained unmatched. The V gene's germline CDR1 is SGHTA and CDR2 FQGNSA. The CDR3 sequence is 13 residues long. The CDR3 here is CASSRQGPETQYF. The CDR3 nucleotides read TGTGCCAGCAGCCGACAGGGGCCAGAGACCCAGTACTTC. Based on the CDR3 plus reference TRBV7-2 and TRBJ2-5, the full variable domain is GAGVSQSPSNKVTEKGKDVELRCDPISGHTALYWYRQSLGQGLEFLIYFQGNSAPDKSGLPSDRFSAERTGGSVSTLTIQRTQQEDSAVYLCASSRQGPETQYFGPGTRLLVL.

The chain combines TRBV9 with TRBJ2-5, with D possibly being TRBD1 or TRBD2 (5 bases each). Trimming stripped 4 bases from V and 5 bases from J, with 15 bases between. This CDR3 comprises 14 residues. Germline V CDR1 and CDR2: SGDLS, YYNGEE. CDR3 sequence reads: CASSFRGALETQYF. CDR3 coding DNA: TGTGCCAGCAGCTTCCGAGGGGCGTTGGAGACCCAGTACTTC.

The rearrangement uses TRBV20-1 and TRBJ2-3, with D possibly matching TRBD2 (6 bases). The CDR3 sequence is 12 residues long. The V and J ends lost 8 bases and 6 bases respectively, with 15 bases between them. The germline gives CDR1 DFQATT, CDR2 SNEGSKA (reference sequence). The CDR3 bases are TGCAGTACTGGGACTTTGGGGGATACGCAGTATTTT. This codes for CSTGTLGDTQYF.

The chain uses TRBV20-1 and TRBJ2-1; the D is unclear. The CDR3 has 12 residues. Trimming took 3 bases from V and 6 from J, leaving 9 bases between them. The germline V gene encodes CDR1 DFQATT and CDR2 SNEGSKA (reference sequence). This CDR3 reads CSARSDSNEQFF. DNA of the CDR3: TGCAGTGCTAGGAGTGATTCCAATGAGCAGTTCTTC.

This clonotype was observed a handful of times. In DNA form, the CDR3 reads TGCGCCAGCAGCTTACAGGGGGCGACGACAGATACGCAGTATTTT. Protein sequence: CASSLQGATTDTQYF. The rearrangement uses TRBV5-1 and TRBJ2-3; TRBD1 agrees at 9 bases. Trimming took 2 bases from V and 3 from J; bases not matched to a gene: 4. CDR3 length equals 15 residues. CDR1 SGHRS and CDR2 YFSETQ come from the germline V gene.

The table lists this clonotype with a few counts. The genes are TRBV2 and TRBJ1-1; D is perhaps TRBD1 (6 bases). Germline assignment: CDR1 SNHLY and CDR2 FYNNEI. V lost 4 bases to trimming and J lost 6 bases, with 12 bases between them. This CDR3 spans 13 amino acids. In DNA form, the CDR3 reads TGTGCCAGCAGTGTGGACAGTAAAGCTGAAGCTTTCTTT. The encoded protein is CASSVDSKAEAFF.

This clonotype has at least ten counts. The J gene is TRBJ2-2, the V gene TRBV25-1; 10 bases line up with TRBD1. Per germline, CDR1 MGHDK and CDR2 SYGVNS. V was pared by 8 bases and J by 3 bases, with 6 bases of the junction left unmatched. This CDR3 is 15 amino acids long. The CDR3 nucleotides are TGTGCCAGCGCAGCCGGGACAGGGGACACCGGGGAGCTGTTTTTT. It translates to CASAAGTGDTGELFF.

This chain joins TRBV5-4 and TRBJ2-3; D is ambiguous. V was cut by 0 bases and J by 4 bases, with 18 bases left in between. This CDR3 is 17 amino acids long. Germline CDR1 reads SGHNT; CDR2 reads YYREEE (reference sequence). The CDR3 sequence is CASSLEPVNYVADTQYF. CDR3 nucleotide sequence: TGTGCCAGCAGCTTGGAGCCAGTAAATTATGTCGCAGATACGCAGTATTTT.

This clonotype was counted a few times. The chain combines TRBV7-2 with TRBJ1-4; TRBD1 agrees at 8 bases. CDR3 length: 17 amino acids. V lost 5 bases to trimming and J lost 2 bases; unmatched junction nucleotides: 10. Germline V gene sequence: CDR1 SGHTA, CDR2 FQGNSA. CDR3 residues: CASSPRQGHRTNEKLFF. CDR3 sequence (DNA): TGTGCCAGCAGCCCTCGACAGGGGCATCGCACTAATGAAAAACTGTTTTTT.

Many counts were recorded for this clonotype. This chain uses TRBV7-8 with TRBJ1-2; a possible D gene is TRBD1 (5 bases). The CDR3 covers 15 residues. Trimming cost V 1 base and J 0 bases, with 9 bases left between them. Germline V gives CDR1 SGHVS, CDR2 FQNEAQ. The CDR3 DNA is TGTGCCAGCAGCTTAGGGGGCTGGACTAACTATGGCTACACCTTC. Translated: CASSLGGWTNYGYTF.

CDR3 bases: TGTGCTAGTGGTTTGGGGGGGACAGGGGGTTGGCAGCCCCAGCATTTT. The encoded protein is CASGLGGTGGWQPQHF. The V and J genes are TRBV12-5 and TRBJ1-5; 11 nucleotides line up with TRBD1. In germline, CDR1 is LGHNT, CDR2 FRNRAP. This CDR3 has 16 amino acids. The junction had 6 bases not matched to a gene; V was cut back by 1 base and J by 7 bases.

The genes are TRBV9 and TRBJ1-2; D not resolved. The germline gives CDR1 SGDLS, CDR2 YYNGEE. CDR3 length: 13 amino acids. The V end lost 2 bases, the J end lost 0 bases, and 5 bases lay between the germline ends. The CDR3 sequence is CASSVSSNYGYTF. The CDR3 DNA sequence: TGTGCCAGCAGCGTTTCCTCTAACTATGGCTACACCTTC.

The chain combines TRBV5-1 with TRBJ1-6; D gene unclear. Germline V gene data show CDR1 as SGHRS and CDR2 as YFSETQ. The length of the CDR3 is 15 residues. V dropped 0 bases and J dropped 8 bases, with 12 bases sitting between them. The DNA for the CDR3 is TGCGCCAGCAGCTTGGCGGCAGAAAGCGATTCACCCCTCCACTTT. Translation: CASSLAAESDSPLHF.

Comments on this clonotype: This may arise from a read error, as a much more abundant clone is one base away. The chain uses TRBV7-9 and TRBJ1-1; D remains ambiguous. From germline, CDR1 is SEHNR and CDR2 FQNEAQ (reference sequence). The CDR3 has 11 amino acids. This chain's CDR3 is CASGLQPEAFF. The CDR3 region has the DNA TGTGCCAGCGGCTTACAACCTGAAGCTTTCTTT.

The CDR3 reads CASSRFGVDNEQFF. The CDR3 region has the DNA TGTGCCAGCTCACGGTTCGGGGTGGACAATGAGCAGTTCTTC. This chain links TRBV18 with TRBJ2-1; possibly TRBD2 for D (5 bases). V was pared by 4 bases and J by 5 bases, with 12 bases between. Germline CDR1 reads KGHSH; CDR2 reads LQKENI. CDR3 length equals 14 residues.

The rearrangement joins TRBV4-1 to TRBJ1-5; D unresolved. There are 13 residues in the CDR3. CDR1 MGHRA and CDR2 YSYEKL come from the germline V gene. With 3 bases removed from V and 10 bases from J, the gap between germline ends came to 13 bases. The chain's CDR3 is CASSHLGDQPQHF. The CDR3 DNA sequence: TGCGCCAGCAGCCACCTAGGCGACCAACCCCAGCATTTT.

This chain connects TRBV29-1 to TRBJ1-1; D remains unclear. The CDR3 contains 15 residues. The V end lost 3 bases, the J end lost 6 bases, and 20 bases lay between the germline ends. Germline V CDR1 and CDR2: SQVTM, ANQGSEA. The CDR3 reads CSVEGRSGYRAEAFF. DNA for the CDR3: TGCAGCGTTGAGGGCAGGAGCGGTTATAGGGCTGAAGCTTTCTTT.

This clonotype has a handful of counts. The chain carries TRBV12-3 or TRBV12-4 and TRBJ2-7, with D perhaps matching TRBD2 (6 bases). This CDR3 region has 17 residues. Trimming removed 5 bases from V and 2 bases from J, with 22 bases in between. The CDR3 loop is CASSGSLGGTWPYEQYF. In nucleotides, the CDR3 is TGTGCCAGCAGTGGATCCTTGGGGGGAACATGGCCCTACGAGCAGTACTTC.